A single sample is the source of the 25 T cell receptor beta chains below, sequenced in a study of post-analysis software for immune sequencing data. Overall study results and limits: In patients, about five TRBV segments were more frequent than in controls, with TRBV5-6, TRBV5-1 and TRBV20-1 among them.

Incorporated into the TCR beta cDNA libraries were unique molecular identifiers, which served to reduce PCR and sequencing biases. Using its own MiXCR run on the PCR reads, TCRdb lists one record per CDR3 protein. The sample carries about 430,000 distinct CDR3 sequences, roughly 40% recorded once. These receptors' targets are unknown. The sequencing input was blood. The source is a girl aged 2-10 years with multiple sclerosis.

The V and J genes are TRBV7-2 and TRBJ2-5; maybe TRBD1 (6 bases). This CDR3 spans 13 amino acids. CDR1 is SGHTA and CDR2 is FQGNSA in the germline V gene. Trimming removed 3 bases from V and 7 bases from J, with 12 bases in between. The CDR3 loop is CASSFQGITTQYF. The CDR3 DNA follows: TGTGCCAGCAGCTTCCAGGGGATCACGACCCAGTACTTC.

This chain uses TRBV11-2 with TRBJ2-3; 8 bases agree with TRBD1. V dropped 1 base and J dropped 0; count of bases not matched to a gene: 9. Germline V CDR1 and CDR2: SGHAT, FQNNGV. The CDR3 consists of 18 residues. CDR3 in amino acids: CASSLGPYRTGSTDTQYF. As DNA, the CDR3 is TGTGCCAGCAGCTTAGGCCCCTACAGGACAGGGAGCACAGATACGCAGTATTTT.

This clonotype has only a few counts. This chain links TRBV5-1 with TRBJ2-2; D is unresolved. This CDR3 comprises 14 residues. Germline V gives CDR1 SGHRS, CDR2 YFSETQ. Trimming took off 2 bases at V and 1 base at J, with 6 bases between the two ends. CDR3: CASSFAENTGELFF. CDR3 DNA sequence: TGCGCCAGCAGCTTTGCAGAGAACACCGGGGAGCTGTTTTTT.

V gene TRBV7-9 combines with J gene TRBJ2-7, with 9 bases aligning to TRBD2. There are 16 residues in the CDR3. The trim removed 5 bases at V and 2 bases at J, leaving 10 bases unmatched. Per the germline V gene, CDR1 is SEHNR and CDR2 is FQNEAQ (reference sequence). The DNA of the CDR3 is TGTGCCAGCAGCACCAAAGCGGGGGGTAGGGCCTACGAGCAGTACTTC. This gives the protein CASSTKAGGRAYEQYF.

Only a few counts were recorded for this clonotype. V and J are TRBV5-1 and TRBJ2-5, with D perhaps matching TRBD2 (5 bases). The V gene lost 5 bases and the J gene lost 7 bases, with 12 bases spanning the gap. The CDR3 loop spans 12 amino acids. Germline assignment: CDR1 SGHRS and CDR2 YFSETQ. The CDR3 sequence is CASSSQSGTQYF. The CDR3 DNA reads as TGCGCCAGCAGTAGTCAAAGCGGGACCCAGTACTTC.

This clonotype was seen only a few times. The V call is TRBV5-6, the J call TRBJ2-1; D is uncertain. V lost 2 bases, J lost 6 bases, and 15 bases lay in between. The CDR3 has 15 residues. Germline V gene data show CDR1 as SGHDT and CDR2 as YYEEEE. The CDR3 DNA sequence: TGTGCCAGCAGCTTCACTGTTATAGGCTCCAATGAGCAGTTCTTC. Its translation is CASSFTVIGSNEQFF.

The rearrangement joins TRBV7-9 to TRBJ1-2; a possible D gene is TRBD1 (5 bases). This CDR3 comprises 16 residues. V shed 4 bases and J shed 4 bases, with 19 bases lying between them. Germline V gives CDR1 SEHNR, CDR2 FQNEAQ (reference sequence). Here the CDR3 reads CASSSQPGAGGYGYTF. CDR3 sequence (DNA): TGTGCCAGCAGCTCCCAACCTGGGGCCGGTGGCTATGGCTACACCTTC. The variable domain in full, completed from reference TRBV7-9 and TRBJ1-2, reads DTGVSQNPRHKITKRGQNVTFRCDPISEHNRLYWYRQTLGQGPEFLTYFQNEAQLEKSRLLSDRFSAERPKGSFSTLEIQRTEQGDSAMYLCASSSQPGAGGYGYTFGSGTRLTVV.

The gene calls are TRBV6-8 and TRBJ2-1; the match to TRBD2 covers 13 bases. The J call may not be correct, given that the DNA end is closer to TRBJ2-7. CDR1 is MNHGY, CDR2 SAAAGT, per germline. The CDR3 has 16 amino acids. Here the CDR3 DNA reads TGTGCCAGCAGTTCGGGGACTAGCGGGACCTACAATGAGCAGTACTTC. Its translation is CASSSGTSGTYNEQYF.

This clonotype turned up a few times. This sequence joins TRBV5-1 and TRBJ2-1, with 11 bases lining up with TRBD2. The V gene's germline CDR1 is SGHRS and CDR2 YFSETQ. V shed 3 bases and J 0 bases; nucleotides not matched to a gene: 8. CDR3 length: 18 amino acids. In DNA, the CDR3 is TGCGCCAGCAGCTCCCAGACTAGCGGGGCACTCTCCTACAATGAGCAGTTCTTC. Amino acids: CASSSQTSGALSYNEQFF.

This CDR3 reads CATTDALTSGNYNEQFF. CDR3 coding DNA: TGTGCCACCACCGACGCCCTGACTAGCGGGAATTACAATGAGCAGTTCTTC. This chain connects TRBV15 to TRBJ2-1; 11 bases match TRBD2. This CDR3 spans 17 amino acids. Germline CDR1 and CDR2: LNHNV and YYDKDF (reference sequence). Trimming cost V 7 bases and J 4 bases; bases outside gene matches: 12.

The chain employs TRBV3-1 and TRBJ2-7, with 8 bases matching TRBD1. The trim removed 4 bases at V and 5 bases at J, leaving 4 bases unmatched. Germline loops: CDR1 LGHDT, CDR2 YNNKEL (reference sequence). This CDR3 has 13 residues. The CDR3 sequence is CASSRQGQDEQYF. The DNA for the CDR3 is TGTGCCAGCAGCCGACAGGGGCAGGACGAGCAGTACTTC.

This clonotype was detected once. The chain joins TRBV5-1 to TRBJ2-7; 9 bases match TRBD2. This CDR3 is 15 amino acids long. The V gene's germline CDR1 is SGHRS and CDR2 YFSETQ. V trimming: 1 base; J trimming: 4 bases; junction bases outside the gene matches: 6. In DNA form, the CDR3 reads TGCGCCAGCAGCTTGTTTAGCGGGGGAGAGTACGAGCAGTACTTC. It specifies CASSLFSGGEYEQYF.

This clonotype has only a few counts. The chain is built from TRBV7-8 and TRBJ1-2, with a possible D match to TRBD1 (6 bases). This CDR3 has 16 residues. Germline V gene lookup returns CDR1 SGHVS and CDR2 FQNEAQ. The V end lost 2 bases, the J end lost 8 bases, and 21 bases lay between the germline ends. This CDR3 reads CASSLSETGSLGGYTF. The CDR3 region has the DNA TGTGCCAGCAGCTTATCTGAGACAGGCTCCCTGGGGGGCTACACCTTC.

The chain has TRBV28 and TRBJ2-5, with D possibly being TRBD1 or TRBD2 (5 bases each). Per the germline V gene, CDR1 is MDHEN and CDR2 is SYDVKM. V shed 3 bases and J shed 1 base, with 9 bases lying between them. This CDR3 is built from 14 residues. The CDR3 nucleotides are TGTGCCAGCAGTTTGTGGGGGAGCCAAGAGACCCAGTACTTC. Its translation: CASSLWGSQETQYF.

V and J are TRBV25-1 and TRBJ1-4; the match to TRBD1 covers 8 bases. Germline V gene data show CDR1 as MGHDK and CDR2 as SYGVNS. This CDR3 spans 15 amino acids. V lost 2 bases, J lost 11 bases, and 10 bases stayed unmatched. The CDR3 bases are TGTGCCAGCAGTGAAGAGTCCCAGGGGGCGGGGAAACTGTTTTTT. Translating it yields CASSEESQGAGKLFF.

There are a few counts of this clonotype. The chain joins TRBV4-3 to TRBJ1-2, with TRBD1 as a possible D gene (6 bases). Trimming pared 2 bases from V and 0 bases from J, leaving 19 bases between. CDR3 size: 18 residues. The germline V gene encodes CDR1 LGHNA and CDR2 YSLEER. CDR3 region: CASSQSLPDRASNYGYTF. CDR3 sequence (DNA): TGCGCCAGCAGCCAAAGTCTCCCGGACAGAGCCTCTAACTATGGCTACACCTTC.

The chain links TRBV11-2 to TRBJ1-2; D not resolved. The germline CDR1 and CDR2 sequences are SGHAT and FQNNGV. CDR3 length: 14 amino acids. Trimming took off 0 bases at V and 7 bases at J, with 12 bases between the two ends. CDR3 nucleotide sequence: TGTGCCAGCAGCTTAGATGAGGGTACGGGTGGCTACACCTTC. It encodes CASSLDEGTGGYTF. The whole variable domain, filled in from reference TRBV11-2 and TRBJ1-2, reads EAGVAQSPRYKIIEKRQSVAFWCNPISGHATLYWYQQILGQGPKLLIQFQNNGVVDDSQLPKDRFSAERLKGVDSTLKIQPAKLEDSAVYLCASSLDEGTGGYTFGSGTRLTVV.

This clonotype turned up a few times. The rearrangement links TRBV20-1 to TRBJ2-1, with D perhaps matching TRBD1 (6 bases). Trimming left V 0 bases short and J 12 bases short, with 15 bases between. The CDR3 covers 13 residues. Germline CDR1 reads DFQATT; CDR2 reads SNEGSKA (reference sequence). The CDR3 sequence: CSARDRAGAGQFF. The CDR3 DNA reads TGCAGTGCTAGAGATAGGGCAGGGGCTGGGCAGTTCTTC.

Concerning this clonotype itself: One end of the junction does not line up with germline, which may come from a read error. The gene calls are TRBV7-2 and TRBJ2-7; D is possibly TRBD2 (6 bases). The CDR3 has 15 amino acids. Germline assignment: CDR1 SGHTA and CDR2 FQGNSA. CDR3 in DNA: TGTGCCAGCAGCACACGGTTATGGACGGACTACGTGCAGTACTTC. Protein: CASSTRLWTDYVQYF.

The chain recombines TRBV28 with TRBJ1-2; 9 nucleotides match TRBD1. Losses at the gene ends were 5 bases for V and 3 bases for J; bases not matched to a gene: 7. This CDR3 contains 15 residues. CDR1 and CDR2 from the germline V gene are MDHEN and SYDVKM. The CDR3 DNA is TGTGCCAGCAGTATCGGGACAGGGAGGGACTATGGCTACACCTTC. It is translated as CASSIGTGRDYGYTF.

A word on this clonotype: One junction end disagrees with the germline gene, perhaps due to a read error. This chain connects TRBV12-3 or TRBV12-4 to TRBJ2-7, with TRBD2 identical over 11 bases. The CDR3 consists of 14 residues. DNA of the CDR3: TGTGCCGGCAGGCCGACTAGCGGGGTCTACGAGCAGTACTTC. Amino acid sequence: CAGRPTSGVYEQYF.

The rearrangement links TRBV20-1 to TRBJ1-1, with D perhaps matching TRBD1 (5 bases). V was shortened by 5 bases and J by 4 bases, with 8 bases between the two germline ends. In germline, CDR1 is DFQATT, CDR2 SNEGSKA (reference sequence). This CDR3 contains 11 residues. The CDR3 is CSASDSTEAFF. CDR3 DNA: TGCAGTGCTTCCGACAGCACTGAAGCTTTCTTT.

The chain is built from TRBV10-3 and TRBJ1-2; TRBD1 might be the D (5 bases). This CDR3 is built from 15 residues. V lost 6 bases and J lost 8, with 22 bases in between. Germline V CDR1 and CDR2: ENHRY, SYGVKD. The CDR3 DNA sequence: TGTGCCATCAGCTACGCCGGGGGGGACGGGGAAGGCTACACCTTC. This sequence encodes CAISYAGGDGEGYTF.

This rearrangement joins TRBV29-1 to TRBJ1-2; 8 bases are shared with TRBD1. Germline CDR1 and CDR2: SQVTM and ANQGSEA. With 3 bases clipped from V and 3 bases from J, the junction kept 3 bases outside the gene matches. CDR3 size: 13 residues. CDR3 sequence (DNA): TGCAGCGTTGACCCACAGGGGGACTATGGCTACACCTTC. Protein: CSVDPQGDYGYTF.

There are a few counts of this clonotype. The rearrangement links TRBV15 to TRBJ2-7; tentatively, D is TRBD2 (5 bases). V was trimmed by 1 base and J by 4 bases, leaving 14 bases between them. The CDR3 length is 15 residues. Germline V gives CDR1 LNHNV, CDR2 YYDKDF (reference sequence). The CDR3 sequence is CATSRGFEGTYEQYF. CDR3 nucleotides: TGTGCCACCAGCAGAGGATTCGAGGGTACTTACGAGCAGTACTTC.